Shown below are 24 T cell receptor beta chains from a single sample sequenced in a study of identical twins. TCRdb re-analysed the 5' RACE reads in MiXCR, keeping a single row per CDR3 protein. The sample yields nearly 900,000 distinct CDR3 sequences, 9% to 15% seen once. The same data also went into a second study, on yellow fever vaccine responses in identical twins.

Sample: PBMCs. The receptors were sampled from a woman between 18 and 30 years old in good health.

In nucleotides, the CDR3 is TGTGCCAGCACCCTGACAGGGAATCGCCGCGACGAGCAGTACGTC. This encodes CASTLTGNRRDEQYV. This chain uses TRBV7-8 with TRBJ2-7; 7 bases agree with TRBD1. This CDR3 has 15 residues. Germline CDR1 SGHVS, CDR2 FQNEAQ. Trimming at V came to 7 bases and at J to 5 bases, leaving 14 bases not matched to a gene.

This clonotype was picked up a small number of times. The chain combines TRBV6-5 with TRBJ2-1; TRBD2 matches at 13 bases. The trim removed 0 bases at V and 6 bases at J, leaving 5 bases unmatched. Germline lookup yields CDR1 MNHEY and CDR2 SVGAGI. This CDR3 comprises 17 residues. CDR3: CASSYSTGTSGANEQFF. In DNA form, the CDR3 reads TGTGCCAGCAGTTACTCCACCGGGACTAGCGGGGCCAATGAGCAGTTCTTC.

V is TRBV7-4 and J is TRBJ2-7, with D tentatively TRBD1 or TRBD2 (5 bases each). The CDR3 is made up of 17 amino acids. The V gene's germline CDR1 is SGHVT and CDR2 SQSDAQ. V was shortened by 4 bases and J by 1 base, with 20 bases between the two germline ends. Here the CDR3 reads CASSSGVGRTLSYEQYF. CDR3 in DNA: TGTGCCAGCAGCTCCGGGGTGGGGCGGACTTTGTCCTACGAGCAGTACTTC. Looking up the rest from reference TRBV7-4 and TRBJ2-7 gives the full variable domain: GAGVSQSPRYKVAKRGRDVALRCDSISGHVTLYWYRQTLGQGSEVLTYSQSDAQRDKSGRPSGRFSAERPERSVSTLKIQRTEQGDSAVYLCASSSGVGRTLSYEQYFGPGTRLTVT.

This clonotype has ten or more counts. The V call is TRBV20-1, the J call TRBJ2-7; the match to TRBD1 covers 9 bases. The CDR3 runs 12 residues. Germline CDR1 DFQATT, CDR2 SNEGSKA (reference sequence). The J segment lost 5 bases and the V segment lost 5 bases, leaving 4 bases of the junction unmatched. The CDR3, as DNA: TGCAGTGCTCTTAGGGACAGGGACGAGCAGTACGTC. It translates to CSALRDRDEQYV.

The chain has TRBV29-1 and TRBJ2-5; 8 bases align to TRBD2. CDR1 SQVTM and CDR2 ANQGSEA come from the germline V gene. The trim removed 4 bases at V and 7 bases at J, leaving 11 bases unmatched. The CDR3 covers 14 residues. The CDR3 DNA is TGCAGCGTTGGCGGTGGCGGGAGGAGAGCGACCCAGTACTTC. Protein product: CSVGGGGRRATQYF.

This clonotype turned up a few times. J is TRBJ1-1 and V is TRBV6-1; D call uncertain. The CDR3 covers 15 residues. Germline-derived CDR1 and CDR2 are MNHNS and SASEGT. The V end lost 3 bases, the J end lost 2 bases, and 13 bases lay between the germline ends. The CDR3 DNA reads TGTGCCAGCAGTGACGCCTCGGGCGACAACACTGAAGCTTTCTTT. It codes for CASSDASGDNTEAFF.

This clonotype was seen more than once but under ten times. The chain couples TRBV10-3 to TRBJ2-5, with 8 nucleotides matching TRBD2. From germline, CDR1 is ENHRY and CDR2 SYGVKD. CDR3 length: 14 amino acids. V shed 6 bases and J 4 bases; nucleotides not matched to a gene: 7. CDR3 nucleotides: TGTGCCATCAGATCGTCTACTAGCGGAGAGACCCAGTACTTC. This encodes CAIRSSTSGETQYF.

This chain uses TRBV12-3 or TRBV12-4 with TRBJ2-1; tentative D call: TRBD1 (6 bases). Trimming removed 5 bases at V and 4 bases at J, with 21 bases between. The CDR3 loop spans 17 amino acids. The CDR3 DNA follows: TGTGCCAGCAGTCCCCCCGCCGAGGGGGTCGGTTACAATGAGCAGTTCTTC. This gives the protein CASSPPAEGVGYNEQFF.

This sequence joins TRBV4-1 and TRBJ2-2; D is perhaps TRBD1 (5 bases). This CDR3 has 15 amino acids. V lost 4 bases and J 4 bases, leaving 13 bases between the germline ends. Germline V gene lookup returns CDR1 MGHRA and CDR2 YSYEKL. The CDR3 bases are TGCGCCAGCAGCCCGCGGCAGGGAAGCACCGGGGAGCTGTTTTTT. Protein sequence: CASSPRQGSTGELFF.

This clonotype was counted a few times. This rearrangement joins TRBV12-3 or TRBV12-4 to TRBJ1-1; 7 nucleotides line up with TRBD1. J lost 0 bases, V lost 7 bases, and 5 bases had no gene match. This CDR3 spans 14 amino acids. The CDR3 coding sequence is TGTGCCAGCAACGAACAGGGGATGAACACTGAAGCTTTCTTT. Protein product: CASNEQGMNTEAFF.

This clonotype appeared a few times. The J gene is TRBJ1-3, the V gene TRBV24-1; D call uncertain. This CDR3 region has 14 residues. CDR1 and CDR2 (germline): KGHDR, SFDVKD. V was pared by 0 bases and J by 2 bases, with 4 bases between. The CDR3 region has the DNA TGTGCCACCAGTGATTTGGAGGCTGGAAACACCATATATTTT. It specifies CATSDLEAGNTIYF.

The V gene is TRBV18, the J gene TRBJ2-1, with D possibly matching TRBD1 (6 bases). The CDR3 is 16 residues long. V was cut by 6 bases and J by 4 bases, with 19 bases left in between. Per the germline V gene, CDR1 is KGHSH and CDR2 is LQKENI. The CDR3 DNA sequence: TGTGCCAGCTCTCACTCAATTACAGGGCCATACAATGAGCAGTTCTTC. This gives the protein CASSHSITGPYNEQFF.

The gene calls are TRBV2 and TRBJ2-7; D not certain. The V gene's germline CDR1 is SNHLY and CDR2 FYNNEI. This CDR3 is built from 12 residues. The germline V and J ends were trimmed by 3 bases and 5 bases, with 8 bases remaining between them. CDR3 residues: CASSDWEDEQYV. In DNA, the CDR3 is TGTGCCAGCAGTGATTGGGAAGACGAGCAGTACGTC.

V gene TRBV3-1 combines with J gene TRBJ1-5; D is ambiguous. The germline V gene encodes CDR1 LGHDT and CDR2 YNNKEL (reference sequence). The CDR3 sequence is 14 residues long. V was trimmed by 3 bases and J by 2 bases, leaving 8 bases between them. CDR3 in DNA: TGTGCCAGCAGCCAGAATAAGGGCAATCAGCCCCAGCATTTT. Translation gives CASSQNKGNQPQHF.

The rearrangement links TRBV15 to TRBJ2-3; D call uncertain. The germline CDR1 and CDR2 sequences are LNHNV and YYDKDF (reference sequence). Trimming cost V 0 bases and J 2 bases, with 9 bases left between them. There are 15 residues in the CDR3. CDR3 sequence reads: CATSRDLLNTDTQYF. The CDR3 DNA reads as TGTGCCACCAGCAGAGATCTACTCAACACAGATACGCAGTATTTT. The complete variable domain, with remaining parts taken from reference TRBV15 and TRBJ2-3, reads DAMVIQNPRYQVTQFGKPVTLSCSQTLNHNVMYWYQQKSSQAPKLLFHYYDKDFNNEADTPDNFQSRRPNTSFCFLDIRSPGLGDTAMYLCATSRDLLNTDTQYFGPGTRLTVL.

This clonotype has ten or more counts. The chain employs TRBV4-1 and TRBJ2-3; 10 bases agree with TRBD1. Germline trimming cut 4 bases from V and 4 bases from J; bases unmatched to any gene: 2. The CDR3 is 14 amino acids. The germline V gene encodes CDR1 MGHRA and CDR2 YSYEKL. The CDR3 bases are TGCGCCAGCAGCCGACAGGGGGCAGCAGATACGCAGTATTTT. It specifies CASSRQGAADTQYF.

The chain is built from TRBV5-6 and TRBJ2-3; D is undetermined. V dropped 2 bases and J dropped 6 bases, with 10 bases sitting between them. From germline, CDR1 is SGHDT and CDR2 YYEEEE. The CDR3 totals 13 residues. CDR3 sequence (DNA): TGTGCCAGCAGCTTTGAAGCAATTGATACGCAGTATTTT. Encoded protein: CASSFEAIDTQYF.

This clonotype has just a few counts. The J gene is TRBJ1-1, the V gene TRBV3-1; D possibly corresponds to TRBD1 (5 bases). This CDR3 spans 16 amino acids. Trimming stripped 1 base from V and 8 bases from J, with 20 bases between. Germline assignment: CDR1 LGHDT and CDR2 YNNKEL (reference sequence). Here the CDR3 DNA reads TGTGCCAGCAGCCAAGGGGGTTTTTTCGGGGGAAGCGAAGCTTTCTTT. This gives the protein CASSQGGFFGGSEAFF.

This clonotype has a handful of counts. The chain carries TRBV7-9 and TRBJ2-1; 8 bases fit TRBD2. V lost 2 bases, J lost 3 bases, and 3 bases stayed unmatched. Germline CDR1 reads SEHNR; CDR2 reads FQNEAQ (reference sequence). This CDR3 is built from 15 residues. The CDR3 region is CASSLFREGYNEQFF. Here the CDR3 DNA reads TGTGCCAGCAGCTTATTCCGGGAGGGCTACAATGAGCAGTTCTTC.

This clonotype has a handful of counts. This chain uses TRBV6-1 with TRBJ1-5; D is perhaps TRBD1 (5 bases). CDR1 is MNHNS and CDR2 is SASEGT in the germline V gene. This CDR3 region has 15 residues. V gave up 3 bases and J gave up 0 bases, with 9 bases separating them. CDR3 protein: CASSEGVGSNQPQHF. CDR3 sequence (DNA): TGTGCCAGCAGTGAGGGGGTGGGTAGCAATCAGCCCCAGCATTTT.

This clonotype has a handful of counts. The chain recombines TRBV3-1 with TRBJ1-1, with D unclear. The V end was cut by 6 bases, the J end by 3 bases, with 8 bases between. CDR1 and CDR2 (germline): LGHDT, YNNKEL (reference sequence). CDR3 length: 12 amino acids. The CDR3 coding sequence is TGTGCCAGCAGACGAAGGGACACTGAAGCTTTCTTT. Its protein is CASRRRDTEAFF.

In this sample, this clonotype turned up many times. The chain carries TRBV5-1 and TRBJ2-2, with TRBD2 matching 13 bases. V lost 4 bases to trimming and J lost 2 bases; unmatched junction nucleotides: 8. Germline CDR1 is SGHRS and CDR2 is YFSETQ. The CDR3 runs to 18 residues. CDR3 bases: TGCGCCAGCAGCCCCCTGGGGACTAGCGGGACTAACACCGGGGAGCTGTTTTTT. Translated, it gives CASSPLGTSGTNTGELFF.

This clonotype was detected many times. This chain joins TRBV6-2 or TRBV6-3 and TRBJ2-7, with a tentative D call TRBD2 (5 bases). There are 11 residues in the CDR3. In germline, CDR1 is MNHEY, CDR2 SVGEGT. Trimming took 6 bases from V and 7 from J, leaving 10 bases between them. In nucleotides, the CDR3 is TGTGCCAGCAGCCTGTCGGGGGAGCAGTACGTC. Protein sequence: CASSLSGEQYV.

Many counts were recorded for this clonotype. This chain connects TRBV6-2 or TRBV6-3 to TRBJ1-1; D is unclear. Germline CDR1 is MNHEY and CDR2 is SVGEGT. This CDR3 is 13 amino acids long. V was shortened by 5 bases and J by 0 bases, with 7 bases between the two germline ends. CDR3 loop: CASSGRMNTEAFF. The DNA of the CDR3 is TGTGCCAGCAGTGGGCGGATGAACACTGAAGCTTTCTTT.